The clone carrying this T cell receptor beta chain was found a few times. The antigen remains undetermined. Repertoires were generated with immunoSEQ multiplex PCR, while TCRdb's copy carries only in-frame clones and drops some. Of tens of thousands of clones detected, less than 70% appear once; the ten largest clones hold about 5%. The time point: week 47, end of study. The content of each vaccine dose was 300 ug of mutant IDH1 20-mer peptide, and topical imiquimod accompanied it. This sample was taken from a study of a mutant IDH1 vaccine in newly diagnosed glioma. Study summary: Patients received vaccination from 4-6 weeks after radiotherapy alone, or with temozolomide cycles.

CDR3 length: 14 residues. The germline gives CDR1 SNHLY, CDR2 FYNNEI. The junction had 5 bases not matched to a gene; V was cut back by 7 bases and J by 3 bases. This specimen consisted of peripheral blood mononuclear cells (PBMCs), obtained from a glioma patient whose treatment included an IDH1 peptide vaccine. The TCR originated in a man aged 40-49 years with glioma. Some clones in this sample may be carry-over from other donors' samples. This rearrangement joins TRBV2 to TRBJ1-4, with 7 positions matching TRBD1. The CDR3 region is CASNLGQPNEKLFF. CDR3 coding DNA: TGTGCCAGCAATTTGGGACAGCCTAATGAAAAACTGTTTTTT. Complete variable domain (other parts from reference TRBV2 and TRBJ1-4): EPEVTQTPSHQVTQMGQEVILRCVPISNHLYFYWYRQILGQKVEFLVSFYNNEISEKSEIFDDQFSVERPDGSNFTLKIRSTKLEDSAMYFCASNLGQPNEKLFFGSGTQLSVL.